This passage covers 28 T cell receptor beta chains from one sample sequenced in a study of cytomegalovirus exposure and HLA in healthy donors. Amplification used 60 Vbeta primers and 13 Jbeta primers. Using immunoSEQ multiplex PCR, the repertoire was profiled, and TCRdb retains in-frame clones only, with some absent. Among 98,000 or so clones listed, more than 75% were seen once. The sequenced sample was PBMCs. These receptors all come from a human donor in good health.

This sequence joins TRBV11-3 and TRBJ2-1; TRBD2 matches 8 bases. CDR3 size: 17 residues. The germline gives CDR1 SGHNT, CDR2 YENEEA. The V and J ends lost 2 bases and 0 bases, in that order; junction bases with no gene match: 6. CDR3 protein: CASSLRKRGSSYNEQFF. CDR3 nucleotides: TGTGCCAGCAGCTTACGGAAGCGGGGGAGCTCCTACAATGAGCAGTTCTTC.

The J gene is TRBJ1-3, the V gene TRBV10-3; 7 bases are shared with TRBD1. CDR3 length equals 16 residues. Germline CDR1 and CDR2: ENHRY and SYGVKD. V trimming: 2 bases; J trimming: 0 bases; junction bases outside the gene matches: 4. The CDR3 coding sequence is TGTGCCATCAGTGAGCTTCGGACAGGCTCTGGAAACACCATATATTTT. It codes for CAISELRTGSGNTIYF.

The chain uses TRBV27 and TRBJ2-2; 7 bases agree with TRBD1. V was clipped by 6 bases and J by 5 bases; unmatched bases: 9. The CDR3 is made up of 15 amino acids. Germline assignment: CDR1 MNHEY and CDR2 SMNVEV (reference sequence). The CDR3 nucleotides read TGTGCCAGCAGAGATTACAGGGGTTTTACCGGGGAGCTGTTTTTT. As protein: CASRDYRGFTGELFF.

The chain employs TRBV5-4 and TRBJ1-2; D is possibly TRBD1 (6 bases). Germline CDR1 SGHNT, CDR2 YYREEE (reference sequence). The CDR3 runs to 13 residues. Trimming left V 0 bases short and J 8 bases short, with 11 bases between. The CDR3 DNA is TGTGCCAGCAGCTTGGTTGGGCAGGGGGGCTACACCTTC. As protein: CASSLVGQGGYTF.

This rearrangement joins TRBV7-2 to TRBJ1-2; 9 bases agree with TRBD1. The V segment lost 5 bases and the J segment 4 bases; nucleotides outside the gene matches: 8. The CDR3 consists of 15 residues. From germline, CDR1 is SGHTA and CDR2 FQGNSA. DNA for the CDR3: TGTGCCAGCAGCCCAAGGGGACAGGGTACCTATGGCTACACCTTC. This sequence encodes CASSPRGQGTYGYTF.

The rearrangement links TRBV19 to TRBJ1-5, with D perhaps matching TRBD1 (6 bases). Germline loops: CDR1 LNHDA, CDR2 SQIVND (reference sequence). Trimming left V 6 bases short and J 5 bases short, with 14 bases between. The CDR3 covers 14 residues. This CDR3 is CASRTRGADQPQHF. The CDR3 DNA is TGTGCCAGTAGGACCCGGGGGGCGGATCAGCCCCAGCATTTT.

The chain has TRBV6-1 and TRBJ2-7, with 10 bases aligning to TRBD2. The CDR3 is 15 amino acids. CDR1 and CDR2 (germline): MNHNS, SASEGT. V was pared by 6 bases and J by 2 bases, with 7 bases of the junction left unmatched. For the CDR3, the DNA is TGTGCCAGCAGGGTAACTAGCGGGACTCCCTACGAGCAGTACTTC. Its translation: CASRVTSGTPYEQYF.

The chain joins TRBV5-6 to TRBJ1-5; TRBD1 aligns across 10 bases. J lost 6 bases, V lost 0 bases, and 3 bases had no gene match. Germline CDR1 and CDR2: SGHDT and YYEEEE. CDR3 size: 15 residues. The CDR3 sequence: CASSLGGTGVQPQHF. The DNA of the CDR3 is TGTGCCAGCAGCTTGGGGGGGACAGGGGTTCAGCCCCAGCATTTT.

The CDR3 here is CASSFPSPGTSEGTQYF. For the CDR3, the DNA is TGTGCCAGCAGCTTCCCCTCCCCCGGGACTAGTGAAGGGACCCAGTACTTC. V gene TRBV5-4 combines with J gene TRBJ2-5; 8 bases agree with TRBD2. Germline CDR1 reads SGHNT; CDR2 reads YYREEE (reference sequence). The CDR3 sequence is 17 residues long. With 2 bases clipped from V and 7 bases from J, the junction kept 16 bases outside the gene matches.

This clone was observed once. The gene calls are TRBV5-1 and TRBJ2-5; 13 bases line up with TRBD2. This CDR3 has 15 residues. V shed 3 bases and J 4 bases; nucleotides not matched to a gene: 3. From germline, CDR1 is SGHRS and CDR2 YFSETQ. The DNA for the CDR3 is TGCGCCAGCAGCTGGACTAGCGGGGGAGCAGAGACCCAGTACTTC. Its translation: CASSWTSGGAETQYF.

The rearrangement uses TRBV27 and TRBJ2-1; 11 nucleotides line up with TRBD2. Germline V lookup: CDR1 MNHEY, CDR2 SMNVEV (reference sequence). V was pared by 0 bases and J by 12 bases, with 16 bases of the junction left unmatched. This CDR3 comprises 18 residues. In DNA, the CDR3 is TGTGCCAGCAGTTTATCGAGGGTGGCTAGCGGGGGGCCGGGCTGGCAGTTCTTC. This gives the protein CASSLSRVASGGPGWQFF.

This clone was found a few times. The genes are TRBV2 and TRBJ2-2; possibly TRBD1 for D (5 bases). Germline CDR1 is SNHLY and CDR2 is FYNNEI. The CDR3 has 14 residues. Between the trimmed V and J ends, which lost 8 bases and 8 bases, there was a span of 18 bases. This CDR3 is CASEIIETAGELFF. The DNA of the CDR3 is TGTGCCAGCGAAATCATAGAGACAGCAGGGGAGCTGTTTTTT. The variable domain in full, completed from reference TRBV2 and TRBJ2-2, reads EPEVTQTPSHQVTQMGQEVILRCVPISNHLYFYWYRQILGQKVEFLVSFYNNEISEKSEIFDDQFSVERPDGSNFTLKIRSTKLEDSAMYFCASEIIETAGELFFGEGSRLTVL.

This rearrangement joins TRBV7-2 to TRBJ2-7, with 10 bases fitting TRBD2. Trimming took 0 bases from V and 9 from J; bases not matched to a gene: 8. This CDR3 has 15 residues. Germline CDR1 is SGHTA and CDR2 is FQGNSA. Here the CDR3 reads CASSLARTSGIGQYF. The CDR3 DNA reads TGTGCCAGCAGCTTAGCTCGGACTAGCGGTATAGGGCAGTACTTC.

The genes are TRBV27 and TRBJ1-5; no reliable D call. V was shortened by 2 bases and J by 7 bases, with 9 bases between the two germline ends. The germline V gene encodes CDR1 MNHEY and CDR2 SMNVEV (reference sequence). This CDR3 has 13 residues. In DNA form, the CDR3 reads TGTGCCAGCAGTTTAAAGGAGAGACAGCCCCAGCATTTT. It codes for CASSLKERQPQHF.

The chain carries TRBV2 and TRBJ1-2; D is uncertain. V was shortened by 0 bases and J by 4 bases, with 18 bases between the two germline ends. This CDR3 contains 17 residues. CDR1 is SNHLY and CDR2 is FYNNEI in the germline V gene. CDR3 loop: CASSEALRRSSTYGYTF. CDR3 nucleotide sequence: TGTGCCAGCAGTGAAGCGCTTCGGAGGTCGTCAACCTATGGCTACACCTTC.

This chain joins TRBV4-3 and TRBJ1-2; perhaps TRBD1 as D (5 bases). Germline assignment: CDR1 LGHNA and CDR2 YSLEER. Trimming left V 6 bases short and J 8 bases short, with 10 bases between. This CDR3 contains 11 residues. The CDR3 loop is CASRGAGGYTF. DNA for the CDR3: TGCGCCAGCAGAGGGGCTGGCGGCTACACCTTC.

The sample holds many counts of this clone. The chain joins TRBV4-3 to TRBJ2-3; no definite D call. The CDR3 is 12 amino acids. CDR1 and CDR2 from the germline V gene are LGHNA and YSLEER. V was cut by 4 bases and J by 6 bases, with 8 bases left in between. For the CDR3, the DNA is TGCGCCAGCAGCCGTACCAGTGATACGCAGTATTTT. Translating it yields CASSRTSDTQYF.

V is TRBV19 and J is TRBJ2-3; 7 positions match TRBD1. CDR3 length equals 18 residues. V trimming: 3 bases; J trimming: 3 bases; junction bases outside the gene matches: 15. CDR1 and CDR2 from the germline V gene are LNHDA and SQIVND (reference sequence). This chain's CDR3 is CASSILSLRQGLTDTQYF. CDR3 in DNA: TGTGCCAGTAGTATCCTATCACTTAGACAGGGTTTGACAGATACGCAGTATTTT.

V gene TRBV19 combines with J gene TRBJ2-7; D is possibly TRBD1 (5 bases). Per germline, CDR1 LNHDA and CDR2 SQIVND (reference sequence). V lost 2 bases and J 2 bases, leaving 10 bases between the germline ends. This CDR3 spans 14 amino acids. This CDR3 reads CASSILDRPYEQYF. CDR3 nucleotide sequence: TGTGCCAGTAGTATACTTGACAGACCCTACGAGCAGTACTTC.

The CDR3 sequence is CASLTFGRDEQYF. The CDR3 nucleotides read TGTGCCAGCCTCACTTTCGGGAGGGATGAGCAGTACTTC. The chain employs TRBV2 and TRBJ2-7, with TRBD2 identical over 8 bases. V trimming: 8 bases; J trimming: 7 bases; junction bases outside the gene matches: 10. The germline CDR1 and CDR2 sequences are SNHLY and FYNNEI. This CDR3 is 13 amino acids long.

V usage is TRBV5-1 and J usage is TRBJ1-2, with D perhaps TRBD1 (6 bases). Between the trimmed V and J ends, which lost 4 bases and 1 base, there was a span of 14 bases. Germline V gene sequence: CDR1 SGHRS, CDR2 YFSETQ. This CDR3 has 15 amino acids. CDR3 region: CASSLGQLINYGYTF. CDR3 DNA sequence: TGCGCCAGCAGCCTCGGACAGCTCATTAACTATGGCTACACCTTC. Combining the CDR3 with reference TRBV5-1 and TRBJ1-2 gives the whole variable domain KAGVTQTPRYLIKTRGQQVTLSCSPISGHRSVSWYQQTPGQGLQFLFEYFSETQRNKGNFPGRFSGRQFSNSRSEMNVSTLELGDSALYLCASSLGQLINYGYTFGSGTRLTVV.

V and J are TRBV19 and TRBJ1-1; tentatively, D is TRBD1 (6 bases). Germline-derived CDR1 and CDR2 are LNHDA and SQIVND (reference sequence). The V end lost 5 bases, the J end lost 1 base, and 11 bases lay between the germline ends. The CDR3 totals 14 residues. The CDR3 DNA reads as TGTGCCAGTAGTGGACAGTCGAGGAACACTGAAGCTTTCTTT. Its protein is CASSGQSRNTEAFF.

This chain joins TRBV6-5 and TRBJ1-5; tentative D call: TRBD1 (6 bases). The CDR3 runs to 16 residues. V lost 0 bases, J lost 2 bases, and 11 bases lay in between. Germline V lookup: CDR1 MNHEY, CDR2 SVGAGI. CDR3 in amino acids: CASSYSTRGGNQPQHF. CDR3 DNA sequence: TGTGCCAGCAGTTACTCGACCAGGGGTGGCAATCAGCCCCAGCATTTT.

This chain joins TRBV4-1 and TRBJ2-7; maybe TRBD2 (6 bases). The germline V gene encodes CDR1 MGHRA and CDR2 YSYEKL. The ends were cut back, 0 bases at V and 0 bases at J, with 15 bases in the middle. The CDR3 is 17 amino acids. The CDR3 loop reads CASSQEPGLSLSYEQYF. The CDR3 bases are TGCGCCAGCAGCCAAGAACCGGGACTGAGCCTCTCCTACGAGCAGTACTTC.

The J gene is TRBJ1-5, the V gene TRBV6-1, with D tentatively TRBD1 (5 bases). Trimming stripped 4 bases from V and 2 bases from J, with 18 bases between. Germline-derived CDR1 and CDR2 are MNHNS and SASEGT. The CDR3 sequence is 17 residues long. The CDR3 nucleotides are TGTGCCAGCAGTGTCCAGGGTTGGGGCTTGGGCAATCAGCCCCAGCATTTT. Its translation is CASSVQGWGLGNQPQHF.

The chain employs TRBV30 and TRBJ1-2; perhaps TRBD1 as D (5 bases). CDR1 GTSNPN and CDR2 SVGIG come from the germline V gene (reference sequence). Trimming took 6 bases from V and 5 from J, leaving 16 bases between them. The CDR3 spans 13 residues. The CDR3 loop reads CACLTAGGYGYTF. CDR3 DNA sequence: TGTGCCTGCCTGACGGCCGGGGGTTATGGCTACACCTTC.

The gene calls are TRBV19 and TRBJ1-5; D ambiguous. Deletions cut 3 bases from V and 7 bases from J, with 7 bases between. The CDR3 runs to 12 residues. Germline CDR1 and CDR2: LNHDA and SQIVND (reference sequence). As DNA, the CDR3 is TGTGCCAGTAGTATTAGAGGCCAGCCCCAGCATTTT. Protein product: CASSIRGQPQHF.

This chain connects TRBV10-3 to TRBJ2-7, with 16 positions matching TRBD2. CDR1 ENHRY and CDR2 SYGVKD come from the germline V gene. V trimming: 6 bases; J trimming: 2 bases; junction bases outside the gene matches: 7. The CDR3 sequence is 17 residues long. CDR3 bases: TGTGCCATCAGAACCCCGGGACTAGCGGGAGGGACCTACGAGCAGTACTTC. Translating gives CAIRTPGLAGGTYEQYF.